This T cell receptor beta chain derives from a study of OX40 agonist ivuxolimab in advanced cancers. Study as a whole: Patient treatment consisted of intravenous ivuxolimab administration every 2 weeks at 0.01 to 10 mg/kg.

Germline CDR1 and CDR2: SGHNT and YYREEE (reference sequence). The ends were cut back, 2 bases at V and 7 bases at J, with 10 bases in the middle. The CDR3 sequence is 14 residues long. A remark on this clone: What it binds is not known.

Method: immunoSEQ multiplex PCR; TCRdb's copy keeps in-frame clones and lacks some. This sample yields about 79,000 clones, of which about 80% are seen a single time; around 0.51% belongs to the top ten. Broader study findings: The antigens recognized by the expanded peripheral T cells, that is their antigen specificity, were not determined. People who partly responded at 0.1-3.0 mg/kg had some of the least clonal expansion seen. Fewer expanded clones were found on average in CD4+ than in CD8+ T cells.

The receptor was isolated from an adult with an advanced solid tumor such as melanoma, head and neck, liver or kidney cancer. This chain links TRBV5-4 with TRBJ1-6; D is unresolved. The source was CD4+ or CD8+ T cells sorted from blood, collected in a trial of the OX40 agonist ivuxolimab. CDR3: CASSFGRKNSPLHF. Written as DNA, the CDR3 is TGTGCCAGCAGCTTCGGGAGAAAAAATTCACCCCTCCACTTT.